Listed below are T cell receptor beta chains from one sample, sequenced in a study of blood T cells in healthy people across ages. TCRdb redid the calling of the 5' RACE reads with MiXCR, one entry per CDR3 protein. Among about 1,400,000 distinct CDR3 sequences listed, approximately 59% were seen once. The specimen sequenced was blood. Receptor source: a man in his late teens or twenties in good health. Both conserved end residues are part of each CDR3. A D gene is named only where the DNA matches it firmly. Clone size is not always given. Where it is, it says once, few, many or a class for expanded clones.

size: .; J: TRBJ2-1; D: TRBD2; V: TRBV7-2; CDR3: CASSLAAGASFPGEQFF; DNA: TGTGCCAGCAGCTTAGCGGCGGGAGCTTCATTTCCGGGTGAGCAGTTCTTC
size: .; J: TRBJ2-7; D: .; V: TRBV5-1; CDR3: CASRVLPDSYNEQYF; DNA: TGCGCCAGCAGAGTCCTGCCGGATTCCTACAATGAGCAGTACTTC
size: .; J: TRBJ2-7; D: .; V: TRBV4-3; CDR3: CASSQTRDTFYEQYF; DNA: TGCGCCAGCAGCCAGACCCGGGACACCTTCTACGAGCAGTACTTC
size: .; J: TRBJ2-7; D: .; V: TRBV20-1; CDR3: CSAKRGDEQYF; DNA: TGCAGTGCCAAGAGAGGGGATGAGCAGTACTTC
size: .; J: TRBJ2-5; D: TRBD1; V: TRBV5-1; CDR3: CASSLGQGEMGEQYF; DNA: TGCGCCAGCAGCTTGGGACAGGGGGAAATGGGTGAGCAGTACTTC
size: .; J: TRBJ2-7; D: .; V: TRBV7-8; CDR3: CASSLSDRSSYEQYF; DNA: TGTGCCAGCAGCTTATCGGACAGAAGCTCCTACGAGCAGTACTTC
size: .; J: TRBJ2-5; D: .; V: TRBV29-1; CDR3: CNVESREETQYF; DNA: TGCAACGTTGAATCCAGGGAAGAGACCCAGTACTTC
size: .; J: TRBJ2-7; D: .; V: TRBV6-6; CDR3: CASSPRYTYEQYF; DNA: TGTGCCAGCAGCCCCCGCTACACCTACGAGCAGTACTTC
size: few; J: TRBJ2-7; D: TRBD1; V: TRBV10-3; CDR3: CAISESMTGAEEQYF; DNA: TGTGCCATCAGTGAGTCGATGACAGGGGCTGAGGAGCAGTACTTC
size: .; J: TRBJ1-5; D: .; V: TRBV29-1; CDR3: CSVGQGHQPQHF; DNA: TGCAGCGTTGGTCAGGGACATCAGCCCCAGCATTTT
size: .; J: TRBJ2-3; D: TRBD2; V: TRBV9; CDR3: CASSGTTSRDTQYF; DNA: TGTGCCAGCAGCGGAACGACTAGCAGGGATACGCAGTATTTT
size: .; J: TRBJ1-4; D: .; V: TRBV9; CDR3: CASSASGTDATNEKLFF; DNA: TGTGCCAGCAGCGCCTCCGGGACGGATGCAACTAATGAAAAACTGTTTTTT
size: .; J: TRBJ2-1; D: .; V: TRBV6-5; CDR3: CASSRLVGAYEQFF; DNA: TGTGCCAGCAGCCGTCTGGTCGGGGCCTATGAGCAGTTCTTC
size: .; J: TRBJ2-5; D: TRBD1; V: TRBV5-1; CDR3: CASDLGGQGTPETQYF; DNA: TGCGCCAGCGATTTAGGGGGACAGGGGACGCCGGAGACCCAGTACTTC
size: .; J: TRBJ2-3; D: TRBD1; V: TRBV12-3/TRBV12-4; CDR3: CASSHYGRQGGTDTQYF; DNA: TGTGCCAGCAGTCACTACGGCCGACAGGGAGGCACAGATACGCAGTATTTT
size: .; J: TRBJ1-2; D: TRBD1; V: TRBV20-1; CDR3: CSAGGRWDSSDGYTF; DNA: TGCAGTGCTGGAGGACGATGGGACAGCAGTGATGGCTACACCTTC
size: .; J: TRBJ2-7; D: .; V: TRBV7-2; CDR3: CASSSRGGVSYEQYF; DNA: TGTGCCAGCAGCTCAAGGGGGGGGGTCTCCTACGAGCAGTACTTC
size: .; J: TRBJ2-7; D: TRBD2; V: TRBV20-1; CDR3: CSAGSGRAYEQYF; DNA: TGCAGTGCCGGTAGCGGGAGGGCCTACGAGCAGTACTTC
size: few; J: TRBJ2-3; D: .; V: TRBV19; CDR3: CASRLTPLAGTDTQYF; DNA: TGTGCCAGCCGCCTAACGCCCTTGGCTGGCACAGATACGCAGTATTTT
size: .; J: TRBJ1-3; D: .; V: TRBV29-1; CDR3: CSVMAREGENTIYF; DNA: TGCAGCGTTATGGCCAGGGAGGGTGAGAACACCATATATTTT
size: .; J: TRBJ2-7; D: TRBD2; V: TRBV12-3/TRBV12-4; CDR3: CASSPTSGIYNEQYF; DNA: TGTGCCAGCAGCCCTACTAGCGGTATCTACAATGAGCAGTACTTC
size: .; J: TRBJ2-1; D: .; V: TRBV5-1; CDR3: CASSLDEEQFF; DNA: TGCGCCAGCAGCTTGGATGAGGAGCAGTTCTTC
size: .; J: TRBJ2-4; D: TRBD1; V: TRBV20-1; CDR3: CSASWDRKNIQYF; DNA: TGCAGTGCTAGCTGGGACAGAAAAAACATTCAGTACTTC
size: .; J: TRBJ2-5; D: TRBD2; V: TRBV15; CDR3: CATSRQLAGGETQYF; DNA: TGTGCCACCAGCAGACAGTTGGCGGGGGGAGAGACCCAGTACTTC
size: .; J: TRBJ2-2; D: TRBD2; V: TRBV9; CDR3: CASSVAGGLPSTGELFF; DNA: TGTGCCAGCAGCGTAGCTGGGGGACTACCGAGCACCGGGGAGCTGTTTTTT
size: once; J: TRBJ2-7; D: .; V: TRBV7-2; CDR3: CASTPYSGSSYEQYF; DNA: TGTGCCAGCACCCCTTACTCGGGGAGCTCCTACGAGCAGTACTTC
size: .; J: TRBJ2-7; D: TRBD2; V: TRBV29-1; CDR3: CSVDKRGASYNEQYF; DNA: TGCAGCGTTGATAAGCGGGGGGCCTCCTACAATGAGCAGTACTTC
size: few; J: TRBJ1-6; D: .; V: TRBV3-1; CDR3: CASSQDRRGDYNSPLHF; DNA: TGTGCCAGCAGCCAAGATCGTAGGGGGGACTATAATTCACCCCTCCACTTT
size: .; J: TRBJ2-1; D: .; V: TRBV3-1; CDR3: CASSRGIYKEQFF; DNA: TGTGCCAGCAGCCGAGGGATCTACAAGGAGCAGTTCTTC
size: .; J: TRBJ2-5; D: .; V: TRBV18; CDR3: CASSPRGSKETQYF; DNA: TGTGCCAGCTCACCACGTGGGTCAAAAGAGACCCAGTACTTC
size: .; J: TRBJ2-5; D: TRBD2; V: TRBV18; CDR3: CASSPSSGAGQETQYF; DNA: TGTGCCAGCTCACCATCCTCCGGAGCGGGGCAAGAGACCCAGTACTTC
size: .; J: TRBJ2-2; D: .; V: TRBV7-9; CDR3: CASSLDGFPGELFF; DNA: TGTGCCAGCAGCTTAGACGGCTTCCCCGGGGAGCTGTTTTTT
size: .; J: TRBJ2-7; D: TRBD1; V: TRBV11-2; CDR3: CASSLDHRGMDYEQYF; DNA: TGTGCCAGCAGCTTAGACCACAGGGGCATGGACTACGAGCAGTACTTC
size: .; J: TRBJ2-7; D: TRBD2; V: TRBV4-2; CDR3: CASSQEGTSGRILRYEQYF; DNA: TGTGCCAGCAGCCAAGAAGGGACTAGCGGGAGAATACTACGATACGAGCAGTACTTC
size: .; J: TRBJ2-7; D: .; V: TRBV29-1; CDR3: CSVVEWRGQGAFYEQYF; DNA: TGCAGCGTGGTCGAATGGCGAGGGCAGGGAGCATTCTACGAGCAGTACTTC
size: .; J: TRBJ2-3; D: .; V: TRBV12-3/TRBV12-4; CDR3: CASSTPMADTQYF; DNA: TGTGCCAGCAGTACCCCGATGGCAGATACGCAGTATTTT
size: .; J: TRBJ2-3; D: TRBD1; V: TRBV7-7; CDR3: CASSLGLGQGETDTQYF; DNA: TGTGCTAGCAGCTTAGGACTGGGACAGGGGGAGACAGATACGCAGTATTTT
size: few; J: TRBJ2-7; D: .; V: TRBV6-6; CDR3: CASSPPRKAYEQYF; DNA: TGTGCCAGCAGCCCCCCTAGGAAGGCCTACGAGCAGTACTTC
size: few; J: TRBJ1-2; D: .; V: TRBV28; CDR3: CASSLDSTLGYTF; DNA: TGTGCCAGCAGTCTAGACTCTACTCTGGGCTACACCTTC
size: .; J: TRBJ2-1; D: TRBD2; V: TRBV5-1; CDR3: CASSLERTSGRGSYNEQFF; DNA: TGCGCCAGCAGCTTGGAGAGGACTAGCGGGAGGGGTTCCTACAATGAGCAGTTCTTC
size: .; J: TRBJ1-2; D: .; V: TRBV12-1; CDR3: CASSFQSTF; DNA: TGTGCCAGCAGTTTCCAGTCCACCTTC
size: .; J: TRBJ2-7; D: TRBD2; V: TRBV20-1; CDR3: CSARGGGGRTNEQYF; DNA: TGCAGTGCTAGAGGAGGAGGCGGGAGAACCAACGAGCAGTACTTC
size: .; J: TRBJ2-7; D: .; V: TRBV6-5; CDR3: CASSTQAEQYF; DNA: TGTGCCAGCAGCACCCAGGCCGAGCAGTACTTC
size: .; J: TRBJ1-1; D: .; V: TRBV4-1; CDR3: CASSQTGPPVAEAFF; DNA: TGCGCCAGCAGCCAAACCGGGCCCCCGGTCGCTGAAGCTTTCTTT
size: .; J: TRBJ2-5; D: .; V: TRBV7-9; CDR3: CASSPPGAQYF; DNA: TGTGCCAGCAGCCCCCCTGGGGCCCAGTACTTC
size: many; J: TRBJ2-5; D: TRBD2; V: TRBV27; CDR3: CASRRGLAGGETQYF; DNA: TGTGCCAGCAGGCGTGGACTAGCGGGAGGGGAGACCCAGTACTTC
size: .; J: TRBJ2-2; D: .; V: TRBV12-3/TRBV12-4; CDR3: CAVQGSTGELFF; DNA: TGTGCCGTACAGGGTTCCACCGGGGAGCTGTTTTTT
size: .; J: TRBJ2-7; D: .; V: TRBV15; CDR3: CATSSGGGFEQYF; DNA: TGTGCCACCAGCAGCGGAGGAGGCTTCGAGCAGTACTTC
size: .; J: TRBJ2-2; D: .; V: TRBV29-1; CDR3: CSVEVQDLNTGELFF; DNA: TGCAGCGTTGAAGTACAGGACTTAAACACCGGGGAGCTGTTTTTT
size: few; J: TRBJ2-7; D: TRBD1; V: TRBV24-1; CDR3: CATSDSRDRSYEQYF; DNA: TGTGCCACCAGTGACTCCCGGGACAGGTCCTACGAGCAGTACTTC
size: few; J: TRBJ1-5; D: .; V: TRBV6-5; CDR3: CASNLGRGQPQHF; DNA: TGTGCCAGCAATCTTGGGCGCGGTCAGCCCCAGCATTTT
size: few; J: TRBJ2-7; D: .; V: TRBV29-1; CDR3: CSVEDSLPEQYF; DNA: TGCAGCGTTGAAGATAGCCTTCCCGAGCAGTACTTC
size: .; J: TRBJ1-1; D: .; V: TRBV27; CDR3: CASSSGPLRMNTEAFF; DNA: TGTGCCAGCAGCAGTGGGCCACTCCGCATGAACACTGAAGCTTTCTTT
size: .; J: TRBJ2-3; D: .; V: TRBV12-3/TRBV12-4; CDR3: CASNPQGGADTQYF; DNA: TGTGCCAGCAACCCCCAGGGAGGAGCAGATACGCAGTATTTT